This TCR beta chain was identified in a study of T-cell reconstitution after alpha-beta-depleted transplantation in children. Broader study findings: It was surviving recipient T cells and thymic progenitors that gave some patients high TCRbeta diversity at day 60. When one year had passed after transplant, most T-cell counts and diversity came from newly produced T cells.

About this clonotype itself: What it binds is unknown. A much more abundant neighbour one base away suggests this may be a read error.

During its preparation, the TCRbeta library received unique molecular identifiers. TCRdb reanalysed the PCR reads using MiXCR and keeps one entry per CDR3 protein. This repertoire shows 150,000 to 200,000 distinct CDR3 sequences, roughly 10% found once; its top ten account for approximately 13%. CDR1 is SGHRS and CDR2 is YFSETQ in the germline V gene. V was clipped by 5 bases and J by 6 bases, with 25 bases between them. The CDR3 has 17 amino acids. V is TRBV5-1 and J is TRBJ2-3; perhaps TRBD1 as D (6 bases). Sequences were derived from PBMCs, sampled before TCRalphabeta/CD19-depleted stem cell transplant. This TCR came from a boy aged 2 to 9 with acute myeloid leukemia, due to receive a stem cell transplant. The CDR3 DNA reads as TGCGCCAGCAGGCTTGGCTTATCGGACAGCAAGGTGGATACGCAGTATTTT. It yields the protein CASRLGLSDSKVDTQYF. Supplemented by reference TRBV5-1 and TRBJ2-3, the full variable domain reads KAGVTQTPRYLIKTRGQQVTLSCSPISGHRSVSWYQQTPGQGLQFLFEYFSETQRNKGNFPGRFSGRQFSNSRSEMNVSTLELGDSALYLCASRLGLSDSKVDTQYFGPGTRLTVL.